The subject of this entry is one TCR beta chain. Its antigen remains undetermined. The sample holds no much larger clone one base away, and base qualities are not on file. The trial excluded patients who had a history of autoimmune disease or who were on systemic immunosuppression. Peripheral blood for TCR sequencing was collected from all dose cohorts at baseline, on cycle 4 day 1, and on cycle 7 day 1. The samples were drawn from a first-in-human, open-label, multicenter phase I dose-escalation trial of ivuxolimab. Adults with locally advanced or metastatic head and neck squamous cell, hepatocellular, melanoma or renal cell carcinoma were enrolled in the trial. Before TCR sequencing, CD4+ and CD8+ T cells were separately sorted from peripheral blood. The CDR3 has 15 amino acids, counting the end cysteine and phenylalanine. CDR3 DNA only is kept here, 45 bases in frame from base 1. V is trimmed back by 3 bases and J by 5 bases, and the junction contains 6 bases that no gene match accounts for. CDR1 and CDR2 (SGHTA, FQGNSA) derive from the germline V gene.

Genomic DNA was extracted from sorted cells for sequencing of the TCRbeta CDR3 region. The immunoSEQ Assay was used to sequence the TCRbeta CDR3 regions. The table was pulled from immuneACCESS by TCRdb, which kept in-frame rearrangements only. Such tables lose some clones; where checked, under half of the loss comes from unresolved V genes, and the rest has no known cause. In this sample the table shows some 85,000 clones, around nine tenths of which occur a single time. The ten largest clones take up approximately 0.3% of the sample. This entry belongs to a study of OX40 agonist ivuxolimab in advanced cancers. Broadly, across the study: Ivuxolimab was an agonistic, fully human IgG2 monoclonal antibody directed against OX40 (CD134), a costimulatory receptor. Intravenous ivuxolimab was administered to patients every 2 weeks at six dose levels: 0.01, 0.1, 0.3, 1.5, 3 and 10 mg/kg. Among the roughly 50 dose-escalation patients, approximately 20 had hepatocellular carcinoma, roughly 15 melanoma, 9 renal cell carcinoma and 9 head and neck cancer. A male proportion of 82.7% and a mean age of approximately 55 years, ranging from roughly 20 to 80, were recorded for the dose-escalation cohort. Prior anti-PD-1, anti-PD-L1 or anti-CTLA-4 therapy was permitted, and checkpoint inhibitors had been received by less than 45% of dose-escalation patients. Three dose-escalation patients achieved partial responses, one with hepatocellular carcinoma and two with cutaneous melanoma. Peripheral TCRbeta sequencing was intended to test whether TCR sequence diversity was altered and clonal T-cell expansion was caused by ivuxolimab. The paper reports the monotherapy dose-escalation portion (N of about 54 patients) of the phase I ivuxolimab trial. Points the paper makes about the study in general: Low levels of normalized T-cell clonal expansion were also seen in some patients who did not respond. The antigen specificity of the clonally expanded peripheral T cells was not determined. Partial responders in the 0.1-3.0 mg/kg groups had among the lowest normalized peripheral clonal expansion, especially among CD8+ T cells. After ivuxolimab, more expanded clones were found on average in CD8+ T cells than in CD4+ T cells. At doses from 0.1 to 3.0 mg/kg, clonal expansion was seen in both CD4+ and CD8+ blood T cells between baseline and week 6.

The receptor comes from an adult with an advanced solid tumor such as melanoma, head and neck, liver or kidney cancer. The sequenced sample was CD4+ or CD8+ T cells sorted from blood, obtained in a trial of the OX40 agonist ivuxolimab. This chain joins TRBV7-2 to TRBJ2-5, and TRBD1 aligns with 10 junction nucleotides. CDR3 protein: CASSFGQGGLETQYF. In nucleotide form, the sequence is TGTGCCAGCAGCTTTGGACAGGGGGGGCTGGAGACCCAGTACTTC.